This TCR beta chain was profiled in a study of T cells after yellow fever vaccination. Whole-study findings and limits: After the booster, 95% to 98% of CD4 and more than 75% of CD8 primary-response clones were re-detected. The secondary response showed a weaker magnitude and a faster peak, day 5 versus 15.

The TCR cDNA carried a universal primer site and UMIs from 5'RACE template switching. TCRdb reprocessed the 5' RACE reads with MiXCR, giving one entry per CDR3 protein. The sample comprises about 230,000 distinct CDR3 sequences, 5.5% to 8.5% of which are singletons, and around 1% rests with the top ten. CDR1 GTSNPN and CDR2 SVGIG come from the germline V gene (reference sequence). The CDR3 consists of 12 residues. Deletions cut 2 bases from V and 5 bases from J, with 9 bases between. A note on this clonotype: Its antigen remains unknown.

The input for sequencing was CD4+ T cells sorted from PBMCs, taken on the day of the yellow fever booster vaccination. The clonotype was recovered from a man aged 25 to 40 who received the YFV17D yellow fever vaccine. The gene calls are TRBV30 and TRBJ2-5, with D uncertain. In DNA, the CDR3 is TGTGCCTGGAGTCCAAGGGCGGAGACCCAGTACTTC. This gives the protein CAWSPRAETQYF.